This T cell receptor (beta chain) was observed in a study of metastatic and nonmetastatic thyroid tumors. For the study at large: Malignant thyroid and benign thyroid patients provided blood and tumor or nodule tissue whose repertoires were compared.

Germline V gene lookup returns CDR1 KGHSH and CDR2 LQKENI. This CDR3 comprises 16 residues. Prior to thyroid surgery, none of the patients had received any treatment. This clone was seen more than once but under ten times. The antigen remains unidentified. Relative to the germline gene, one junction end is altered; a read error may explain this. Original processing methods: Clinicopathological groups differed in CDR3, with these differences serving to build a distant-metastasis classifier for papillary thyroid cancer. Through MiXCR, TCRdb re-clonotyped the PCR reads. These V and J calls derive from TCRdb rather than the authors' analysis. The table shows about 50,000 clones, with 20% occurring only once. Study outcomes and limitations: Significantly greater TCR beta diversity was reportedly found in malignant thyroid tumors than in benign nodules (in blood and tumor).

The rearrangement uses TRBV18 and TRBJ2-1; D unclear. Sequences were obtained from blood. The TCR comes from a female donor with papillary thyroid cancer or a benign thyroid nodule (not recorded which). Some clones in this sample may be carry-over from other donors' samples. Written as DNA, the CDR3 is TGTGCCAGCTCACCAACGGTAGAGAGCTCCTACAATGAGCGGTTCTTC. This gives the protein CASSPTVESSYNERFF.